This TCR beta chain comes out of a study of cytomegalovirus exposure and HLA in healthy donors. V trimming: 4 bases; J trimming: 1 base; junction bases outside the gene matches: 2. This CDR3 comprises 14 residues. CDR1 SEHNR and CDR2 FQNEAQ come from the germline V gene (reference sequence). Use of 60 Vbeta and 13 Jbeta primers characterized the PCR. Here immunoSEQ multiplex PCR was the method, and the copy in TCRdb shows in-frame clones only, minus some. This sample has about 150,000 clones, with more than 75% found just once. Sequenced sample: PBMCs. The rearrangement joins TRBV7-9 to TRBJ1-1; TRBD1 aligns across 8 bases. This sequence originates from a man aged 25-40 years in good health and CMV-seropositive. DNA for the CDR3: TGTGCCAGCAGCTCGACAGGGGCGAACACTGAAGCTTTCTTT. This sequence encodes CASSSTGANTEAFF.